Described below is a single T cell receptor (beta chain) sequence and its context. Cohorts were based on clinical histories the participants reported. Only in-frame clones appear in the TCRdb table, and some are missing; sequencing was by immunoSEQ multiplex PCR. Here the sample spans about 180,000 clones, approximately 92% being singletons. This record comes from a study of blood T cell repertoires in COVID-19. Overall study context: Sites in the United States, Italy and Spain provided acute and convalescent COVID-19 samples.

This receptor was obtained from a woman aged 40 to 50 with acute COVID-19. Sequenced sample: PBMCs or T cells enriched from blood (not recorded which).

CDR3 in amino acids: CASILAGLETQYF. DNA of the CDR3: TGTGCCAGCATACTAGCGGGGCTAGAGACCCAGTACTTC. The rearrangement uses TRBV5-6 and TRBJ2-5; the match to TRBD2 covers 10 bases. The trim removed 6 bases at V and 4 bases at J, leaving 3 bases unmatched. CDR1 is SGHDT, CDR2 YYEEEE, per germline. The CDR3 has 13 residues.